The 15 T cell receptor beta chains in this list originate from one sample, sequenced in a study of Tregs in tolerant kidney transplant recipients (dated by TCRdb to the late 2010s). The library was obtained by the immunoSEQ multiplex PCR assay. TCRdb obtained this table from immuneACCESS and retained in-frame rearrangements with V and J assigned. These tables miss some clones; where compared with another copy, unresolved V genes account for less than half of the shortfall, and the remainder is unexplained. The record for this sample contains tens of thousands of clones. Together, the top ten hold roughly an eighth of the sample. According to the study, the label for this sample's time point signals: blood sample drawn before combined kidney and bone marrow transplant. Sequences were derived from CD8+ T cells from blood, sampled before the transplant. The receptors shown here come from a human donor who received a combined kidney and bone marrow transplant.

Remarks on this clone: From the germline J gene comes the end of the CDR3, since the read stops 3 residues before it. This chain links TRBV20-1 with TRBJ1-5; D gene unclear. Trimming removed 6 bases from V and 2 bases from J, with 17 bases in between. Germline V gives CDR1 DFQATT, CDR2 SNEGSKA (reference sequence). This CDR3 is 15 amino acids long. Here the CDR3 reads CSALDSGWGNQPQHF. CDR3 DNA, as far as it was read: TGCAGTGCCCTGGACTCTGGTTGGGGCAATCAGCCC.

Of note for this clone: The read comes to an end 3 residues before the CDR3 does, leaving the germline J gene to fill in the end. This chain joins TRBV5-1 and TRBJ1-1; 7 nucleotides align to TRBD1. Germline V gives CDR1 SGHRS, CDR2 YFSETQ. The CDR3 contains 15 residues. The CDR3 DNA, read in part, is TGCGCCAGCAGCGACCGACAGGGATTGGGTTCCGAA. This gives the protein CASSDRQGLGSE. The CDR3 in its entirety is CASSDRQGLGSEAFF.

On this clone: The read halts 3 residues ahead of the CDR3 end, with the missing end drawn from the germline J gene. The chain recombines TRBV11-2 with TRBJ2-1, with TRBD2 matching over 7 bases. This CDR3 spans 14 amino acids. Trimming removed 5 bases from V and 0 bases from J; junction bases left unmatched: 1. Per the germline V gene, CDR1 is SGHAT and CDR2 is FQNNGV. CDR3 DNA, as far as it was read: TGTGCCAGCAGCATAGCGGGCTCCTACAATGAG. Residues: CASSIAGSYNE. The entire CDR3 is CASSIAGSYNEQFF.

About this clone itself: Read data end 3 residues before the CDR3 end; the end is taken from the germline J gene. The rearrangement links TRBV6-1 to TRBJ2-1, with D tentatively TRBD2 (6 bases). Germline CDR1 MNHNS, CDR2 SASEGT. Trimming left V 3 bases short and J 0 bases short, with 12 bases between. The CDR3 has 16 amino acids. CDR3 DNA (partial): TGTGCCAGCAGTGATGTCGGAGGGTCCTCCTACAATGAG. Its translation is CASSDVGGSSYNE. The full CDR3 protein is CASSDVGGSSYNEQFF.

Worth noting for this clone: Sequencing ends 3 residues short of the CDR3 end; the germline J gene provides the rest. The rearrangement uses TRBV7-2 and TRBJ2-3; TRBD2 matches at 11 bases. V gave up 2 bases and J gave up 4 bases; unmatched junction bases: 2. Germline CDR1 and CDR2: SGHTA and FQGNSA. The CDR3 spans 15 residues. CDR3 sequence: CASSLPGLAADTQYF. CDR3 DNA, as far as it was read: TGTGCCAGCAGCTTACCGGGACTAGCGGCAGATACG.

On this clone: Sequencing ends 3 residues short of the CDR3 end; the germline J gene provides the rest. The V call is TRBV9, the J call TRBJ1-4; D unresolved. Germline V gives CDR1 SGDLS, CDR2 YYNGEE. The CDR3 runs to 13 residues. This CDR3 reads CASSSVAGGPLFF. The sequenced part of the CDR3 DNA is TGTGCCAGCAGCTCGGTAGCGGGAGGTCCA. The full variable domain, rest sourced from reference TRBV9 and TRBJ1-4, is DSGVTQTPKHLITATGQRVTLRCSPRSGDLSVYWYQQSLDQGLQFLIQYYNGEERAKGNILERFSAQQFPDLHSELNLSSLELGDSALYFCASSSVAGGPLFFGSGTQLSVL.

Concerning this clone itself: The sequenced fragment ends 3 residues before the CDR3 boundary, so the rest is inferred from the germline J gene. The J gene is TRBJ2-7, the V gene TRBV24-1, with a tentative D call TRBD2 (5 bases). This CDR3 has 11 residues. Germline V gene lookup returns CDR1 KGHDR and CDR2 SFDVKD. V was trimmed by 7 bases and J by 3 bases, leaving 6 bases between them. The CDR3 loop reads CATSEGYEQYF. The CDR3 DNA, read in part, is TGTGCCACCAGCGAGGGCTACGAG.

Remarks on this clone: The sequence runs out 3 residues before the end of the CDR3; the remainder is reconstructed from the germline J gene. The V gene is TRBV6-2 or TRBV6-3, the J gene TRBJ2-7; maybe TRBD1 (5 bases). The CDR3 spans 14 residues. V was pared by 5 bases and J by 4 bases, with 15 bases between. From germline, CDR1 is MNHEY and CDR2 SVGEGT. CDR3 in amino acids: CASSPYTGNYEQYF. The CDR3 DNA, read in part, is TGTGCCAGCAGTCCGTATACAGGTAATTACGAG.

CDR3 DNA, as far as it was read: TGTGCCACCCACGCCGGGACAGGGGTTCGTTATGGC. Its translation is CATHAGTGVRYG. The entire CDR3 reads CATHAGTGVRYGYTF. The gene calls are TRBV19 and TRBJ1-2, with 10 nucleotides matching TRBD1. The CDR3 end is not reached by the read, which stops 3 residues before it; the germline J gene fills it in. J was trimmed by 5 bases and V by 10 bases; bases with no gene match: 13. CDR3 size: 15 residues. Germline V gene lookup returns CDR1 LNHDA and CDR2 SQIVND (reference sequence).

This CDR3 reads CASKKDEKLFF. The sequenced part of the CDR3 DNA is TGTGCCAGTAAAAAGGATGAAAAA. The V gene is TRBV19, the J gene TRBJ1-4; D unclear. Read sequence stops 3 residues before the CDR3 end, and the germline J gene provides the missing end. Trimming left V 7 bases short and J 6 bases short, with 6 bases between. Germline CDR1 reads LNHDA; CDR2 reads SQIVND (reference sequence). This CDR3 spans 11 amino acids.

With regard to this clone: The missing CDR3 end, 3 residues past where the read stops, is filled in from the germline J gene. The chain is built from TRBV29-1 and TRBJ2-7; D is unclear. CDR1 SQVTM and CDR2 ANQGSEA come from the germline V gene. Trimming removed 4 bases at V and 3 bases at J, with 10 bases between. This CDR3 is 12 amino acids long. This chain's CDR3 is CSVGDSGYEQYF. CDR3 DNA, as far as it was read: TGCAGCGTTGGAGATTCGGGCTACGAG.

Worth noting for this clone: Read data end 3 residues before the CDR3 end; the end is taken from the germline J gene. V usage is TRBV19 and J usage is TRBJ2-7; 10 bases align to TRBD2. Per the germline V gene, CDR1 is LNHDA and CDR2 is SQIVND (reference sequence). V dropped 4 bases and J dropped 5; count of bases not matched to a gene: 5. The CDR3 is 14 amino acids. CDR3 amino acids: CASSNLAGAHEQYF. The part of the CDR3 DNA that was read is TGTGCCAGTAGTAACCTAGCGGGAGCACACGAG.

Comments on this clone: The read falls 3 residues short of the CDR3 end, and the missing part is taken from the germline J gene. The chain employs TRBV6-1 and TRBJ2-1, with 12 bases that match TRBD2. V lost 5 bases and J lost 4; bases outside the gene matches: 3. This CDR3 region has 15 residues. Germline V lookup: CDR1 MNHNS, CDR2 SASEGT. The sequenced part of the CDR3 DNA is TGTGCCAGCAGTCAAGGGACTAGCGGGTACAATGAG. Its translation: CASSQGTSGYNE. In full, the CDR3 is CASSQGTSGYNEQFF.

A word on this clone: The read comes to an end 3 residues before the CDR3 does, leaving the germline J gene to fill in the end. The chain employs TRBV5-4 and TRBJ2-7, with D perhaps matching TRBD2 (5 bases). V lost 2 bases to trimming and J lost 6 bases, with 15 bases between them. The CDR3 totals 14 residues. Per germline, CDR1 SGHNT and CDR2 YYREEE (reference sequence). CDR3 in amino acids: CASSLFGPAGEQYF. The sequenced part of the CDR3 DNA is TGTGCCAGCAGCTTATTTGGGCCGGCGGGCGAG.

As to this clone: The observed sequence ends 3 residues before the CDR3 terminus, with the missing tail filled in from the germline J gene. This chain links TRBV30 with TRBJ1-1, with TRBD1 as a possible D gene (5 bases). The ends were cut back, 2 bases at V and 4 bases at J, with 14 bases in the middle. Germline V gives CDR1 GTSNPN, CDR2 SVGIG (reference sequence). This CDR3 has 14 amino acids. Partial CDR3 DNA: TGTGCCTGGAGTTCGATCCAGGGTGCCACTGAA. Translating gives CAWSSIQGATE. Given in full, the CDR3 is CAWSSIQGATEAFF.